This note documents a single T cell receptor (beta chain) sequence. What it binds is unknown. This specimen comes from a study of immune cell composition in non-small cell lung cancer. Background on the study: Lung adenocarcinoma or squamous carcinoma made up most tumours. General study findings and limits: Lung squamous cell carcinoma tumours had significantly higher top 10 clone scores and productive clonality than lung adenocarcinoma. No significant correlation existed between pack-years smoked and tumour clonality.

Frozen unsorted single-cell suspensions supplied the genomic DNA. Here immunoSEQ multiplex PCR was the method, and the copy in TCRdb shows in-frame clones only, minus some. The sample holds about 2,900 clones; about 78% are singletons and the top ten take 15% to 20%. Germline V lookup: CDR1 SGHTA, CDR2 FQGTGA. This CDR3 is built from 18 residues. Germline trimming cut 1 base from V and 3 bases from J; bases unmatched to any gene: 10. Sequencing was done on a sample of lung tumor tissue. This chain connects TRBV7-3 to TRBJ2-1; TRBD2 aligns across 9 bases. This clonotype was obtained from a human donor with non-small cell lung cancer. The CDR3 region is CASSLITNSGGLYNEQFF. DNA for the CDR3: TGTGCCAGCAGCTTAATAACGAATAGCGGGGGTCTCTACAATGAGCAGTTCTTC. Complete variable domain (other parts from reference TRBV7-3 and TRBJ2-1): GAGVSQTPSNKVTEKGKYVELRCDPISGHTALYWYRQSLGQGPEFLIYFQGTGAADDSGLPNDRFFAVRPEGSVSTLKIQRTERGDSAVYLCASSLITNSGGLYNEQFFGPGTRLTVL.